This TCR beta chain derives from a study of shared clonotypes between healthy human individuals. TCRdb's copy holds only in-frame clones and misses some; the assay was immunoSEQ multiplex PCR. The sample holds about 800,000 clones, approximately 97% seen once. This clone came up once. Naive CD8 cells, CD45RO-negative and positively selected for CCR7, excluded terminally differentiated effector memory CD45RA+ cells. Donors, without exception, were Caucasian adults residing in Nashville, Tennessee. Sequenced material: naive CD8+ T cells sorted from blood. This receptor was obtained from a man aged 30-40 years in good health.

The CDR3 nucleotides read TGTGCCAGTAAAACTTCAGGGACAGATACGCAGTATTTT. It specifies CASKTSGTDTQYF. The chain recombines TRBV19 with TRBJ2-3; D possibly corresponds to TRBD1 (5 bases). CDR1 and CDR2 (germline): LNHDA, SQIVND (reference sequence). The CDR3 consists of 13 residues. Trimming pared 7 bases from V and 3 bases from J, leaving 11 bases between.